This T cell receptor (beta chain) was sequenced during a study of PD-L1 blockade in urothelial cancer. The table came from immunoSEQ multiplex PCR; TCRdb's copy has only in-frame clones and leaves some out. This table holds approximately 50,000 clones, around four fifths found once. Time point given: pretreatment peripheral blood. Germline trimming cut 6 bases from V and 5 bases from J; bases unmatched to any gene: 9. This CDR3 has 14 residues. The germline V gene has CDR1 SGHAT and CDR2 FQDESV (reference sequence). The V and J genes are TRBV11-1 and TRBJ1-1; 7 bases agree with TRBD1. The TCR comes from a man between 70 and 80 years old with urothelial cancer. The sample here was PBMCs, taken around atezolizumab (anti-PD-L1) treatment. The CDR3 protein is CASSMTGYATEAFF. The CDR3 DNA sequence: TGTGCCAGCAGTATGACAGGGTATGCAACTGAAGCTTTCTTT. The variable domain in full, with the rest retrieved from reference TRBV11-1 and TRBJ1-1, is EAEVAQSPRYKITEKSQAVAFWCDPISGHATLYWYRQILGQGPELLVQFQDESVVDDSQLPKDRFSAERLKGVDSTLKIQPAELGDSAMYLCASSMTGYATEAFFGQGTRLTVV.